Following are 32 T cell receptor beta chains from one sample sequenced in a study of blood T cell repertoires in COVID-19 (TCRdb year 2020). Library prep was done by the immunoSEQ multiplex PCR assay. Sourced from immuneACCESS, this table was stored by TCRdb with only in-frame sequences that have V and J called. A share of the clones is absent; for the studies checked, an unresolved V gene accounts for under half, and the remainder has no known explanation. The table for this sample lists roughly 230,000 clones; approximately 80% of them were counted only once. The ten biggest clones cover roughly 7.4% of the sample. The sample consisted of peripheral blood. The receptors here all came from a woman aged 50 to 65 with acute or convalescent COVID-19.

This clone was observed once. The rearrangement uses TRBV4-2 and TRBJ2-2; D is perhaps TRBD1 (6 bases). V lost 1 base and J 1 base, leaving 7 bases between the germline ends. CDR1 and CDR2 (germline): LGHNA, YNFKEQ. The CDR3 loop spans 15 amino acids. CDR3 nucleotide sequence: TGTGCCAGCAGCCAAGGGGACATGAACACCGGGGAGCTGTTTTTT. It specifies CASSQGDMNTGELFF.

The chain carries TRBV7-2 and TRBJ1-4; 8 bases line up with TRBD1. The CDR3 totals 15 residues. After removal of 0 bases from V and 7 bases from J, the junction contained 4 bases not matched to a gene. Germline-derived CDR1 and CDR2 are SGHTA and FQGNSA. CDR3 residues: CASSLAPGTGEKLFF. The CDR3 coding sequence is TGTGCCAGCAGCTTAGCGCCCGGGACAGGTGAAAAACTGTTTTTT.

About this clone: Other DNA sequences in this specimen translate into the identical CDR3. The rearrangement links TRBV20-1 to TRBJ2-3, with 8 nucleotides matching TRBD2. The CDR3 is 16 amino acids. The germline CDR1 and CDR2 sequences are DFQATT and SNEGSKA (reference sequence). The V gene end was trimmed by 3 bases and the J gene end by 0 bases; junction bases not matched to a gene: 8. The CDR3 region is CSASARLASSTDTQYF. The CDR3, as DNA: TGCAGTGCTAGTGCCAGACTAGCGTCTAGCACAGATACGCAGTATTTT.

V is TRBV19 and J is TRBJ1-1, with TRBD1 identical over 11 bases. CDR1 is LNHDA and CDR2 is SQIVND in the germline V gene (reference sequence). This CDR3 has 15 amino acids. The J segment lost 4 bases and the V segment lost 4 bases, leaving 5 bases of the junction unmatched. CDR3 nucleotide sequence: TGTGCCAGTAGTAAGGGACAGGGGGGATTCACTGAAGCTTTCTTT. Protein sequence: CASSKGQGGFTEAFF.

The chain joins TRBV6-5 to TRBJ1-1, with 10 bases that match TRBD1. Germline V gives CDR1 MNHEY, CDR2 SVGAGI. J lost 1 base, V lost 5 bases, and 4 bases had no gene match. The CDR3 is made up of 15 amino acids. The CDR3 bases are TGTGCCAGCAGTCGTCGGACAGGGGGGAACACTGAAGCTTTCTTT. Amino acids: CASSRRTGGNTEAFF.

The chain employs TRBV30 and TRBJ2-2; D might be TRBD1 (6 bases). This CDR3 is 13 amino acids long. The V and J ends lost 4 bases and 6 bases respectively, with 12 bases between them. CDR1 GTSNPN and CDR2 SVGIG come from the germline V gene (reference sequence). The CDR3 sequence: CAWISKGAGELFF. In DNA, the CDR3 is TGTGCCTGGATTTCGAAGGGGGCCGGGGAGCTGTTTTTT.

The chain uses TRBV2 and TRBJ1-5; D is uncertain. Germline CDR1 SNHLY, CDR2 FYNNEI. The CDR3 consists of 14 residues. The ends were cut back, 7 bases at V and 3 bases at J, with 13 bases in the middle. The CDR3 sequence: CASNWALDNQPQHF. The DNA for the CDR3 is TGTGCCAGCAATTGGGCCCTTGACAATCAGCCCCAGCATTTT.

This chain uses TRBV18 with TRBJ1-5, with a tentative D call TRBD1 (6 bases). Trimming left V 1 base short and J 6 bases short, with 19 bases between. The CDR3 is 17 amino acids. Germline CDR1 reads KGHSH; CDR2 reads LQKENI. CDR3 sequence: CASSPLVVTGSSQPQHF. The DNA for the CDR3 is TGTGCCAGCTCACCACTTGTAGTCACAGGGTCATCTCAGCCCCAGCATTTT.

The rearrangement links TRBV6-6 to TRBJ1-5; D unresolved. V was shortened by 4 bases and J by 9 bases, with 10 bases between the two germline ends. Germline loops: CDR1 MNHNY, CDR2 SVGAGI (reference sequence). The CDR3 is 12 amino acids. CDR3 sequence: CASSSTLGPQHF. The CDR3 coding sequence is TGTGCCAGCAGTTCCACTCTTGGGCCCCAGCATTTT.

This chain uses TRBV2 with TRBJ2-2, with D maybe TRBD2 (6 bases). The length of the CDR3 is 15 residues. Trimming stripped 3 bases from V and 3 bases from J, with 11 bases between. Germline assignment: CDR1 SNHLY and CDR2 FYNNEI. CDR3 loop: CASSDTSPDTGELFF. The CDR3 nucleotides are TGTGCCAGCAGTGATACTAGCCCGGACACCGGGGAGCTGTTTTTT. Full variable domain (rest looked up from reference TRBV2 and TRBJ2-2): EPEVTQTPSHQVTQMGQEVILRCVPISNHLYFYWYRQILGQKVEFLVSFYNNEISEKSEIFDDQFSVERPDGSNFTLKIRSTKLEDSAMYFCASSDTSPDTGELFFGEGSRLTVL.

The chain uses TRBV19 and TRBJ2-5, with TRBD2 matching over 9 bases. Germline CDR1 LNHDA, CDR2 SQIVND (reference sequence). After removal of 5 bases from V and 9 bases from J, the junction contained 10 bases not matched to a gene. The CDR3 runs 14 residues. The CDR3 loop is CASSSASGVSSQYF. In nucleotides, the CDR3 is TGTGCCAGTAGTTCGGCTAGCGGGGTCTCGTCCCAGTACTTC. Complete variable domain (other parts from reference TRBV19 and TRBJ2-5): DGGITQSPKYLFRKEGQNVTLSCEQNLNHDAMYWYRQDPGQGLRLIYYSQIVNDFQKGDIAEGYSVSREKKESFPLTVTSAQKNPTAFYLCASSSASGVSSQYFGPGTRLLVL.

The chain combines TRBV7-9 with TRBJ1-1; TRBD1 matches at 7 bases. The CDR3 has 15 amino acids. Unmatched junction bases numbered 3, after V lost 1 base and J lost 1 base. Germline CDR1 SEHNR, CDR2 FQNEAQ (reference sequence). The CDR3 DNA reads as TGTGCCAGCAGCTTAGATGGGACAGCGAACACTGAAGCTTTCTTT. This encodes CASSLDGTANTEAFF.

The chain links TRBV9 to TRBJ1-4; 8 bases map to TRBD1. This CDR3 comprises 15 residues. Losses at the gene ends were 3 bases for V and 3 bases for J; bases not matched to a gene: 4. Germline lookup yields CDR1 SGDLS and CDR2 YYNGEE. This chain's CDR3 is CASSAWDRPNEKLFF. The CDR3 nucleotides are TGTGCCAGCAGCGCCTGGGACAGGCCTAATGAAAAACTGTTTTTT.

The sample holds a few counts of this clone. The chain joins TRBV27 to TRBJ1-4; 7 bases are a match to TRBD1. The CDR3 contains 12 residues. Germline V gene sequence: CDR1 MNHEY, CDR2 SMNVEV (reference sequence). The V gene end was trimmed by 5 bases and the J gene end by 12 bases; junction bases not matched to a gene: 6. DNA of the CDR3: TGTGCCAGCAGTATAATCAGGGGGGAACTGTTTTTT. Its translation is CASSIIRGELFF. The full variable domain, its missing parts supplied by reference TRBV27 and TRBJ1-4, is EAQVTQNPRYLITVTGKKLTVTCSQNMNHEYMSWYRQDPGLGLRQIYYSMNVEVTDKGDVPEGYKVSRKEKRNFPLILESPSPNQTSLYFCASSIIRGELFFGSGTQLSVL.

This chain joins TRBV19 and TRBJ1-1; 8 bases are a match to TRBD1. Germline CDR1 LNHDA, CDR2 SQIVND (reference sequence). Germline trimming cut 5 bases from V and 0 bases from J; bases unmatched to any gene: 14. The CDR3 consists of 18 residues. The DNA for the CDR3 is TGTGCCAGTAGTGGGACCGGGACAGGTCTAAGACTGAACACTGAAGCTTTCTTT. It codes for CASSGTGTGLRLNTEAFF.

V is TRBV3-1 (or the pseudogene TRBV3-2) and J is TRBJ2-1; 10 bases align to TRBD2. CDR1 and CDR2 from the germline V gene are LGHDT and YNNKEL (reference sequence). Trimming took 2 bases from V and 5 from J; bases not matched to a gene: 3. This CDR3 comprises 15 residues. This chain's CDR3 is CASSQMLAGDNEQFF. CDR3 DNA: TGTGCCAGCAGCCAAATGCTAGCGGGGGACAATGAGCAGTTCTTC.

This clone has a single count. The chain couples TRBV12-3 or TRBV12-4 to TRBJ2-1, with 7 positions matching TRBD2. The CDR3 runs 13 residues. V lost 4 bases to trimming and J lost 8 bases; unmatched junction nucleotides: 5. The CDR3 reads CASSYGGKDEQFF. CDR3 bases: TGTGCCAGCAGTTACGGGGGGAAAGATGAGCAGTTCTTC.

A few counts support this clone. CDR3 coding DNA: TGTGCCAGCTCTCTCTATGGGCAGGGACTGACGCCGAACACTGAAGCTTTCTTT. Amino acids: CASSLYGQGLTPNTEAFF. This chain links TRBV18 with TRBJ1-1; perhaps TRBD1 as D (5 bases). The CDR3 consists of 18 residues. The V and J ends lost 6 bases and 1 base respectively, with 24 bases between them. The V gene's germline CDR1 is KGHSH and CDR2 LQKENI.

V and J are TRBV14 and TRBJ2-3, with a tentative D call TRBD1 (6 bases). This CDR3 contains 13 residues. Trimming took off 7 bases at V and 2 bases at J, with 10 bases between the two ends. Germline V lookup: CDR1 SGHDN, CDR2 FVKESK. In DNA, the CDR3 is TGTGCCAGCAATAACAGGGCCACAGATACGCAGTATTTT. This codes for CASNNRATDTQYF.

This clone was detected a few times. Other DNA sequences in this specimen translate into the identical CDR3. V is TRBV6-1 and J is TRBJ2-7; the D gene is possibly TRBD1 (5 bases). This CDR3 is 12 amino acids long. Between the trimmed V and J ends, which lost 2 bases and 4 bases, there was a span of 6 bases. Germline values: CDR1 MNHNS, CDR2 SASEGT. CDR3 residues: CASSERGYEQYF. In nucleotides, the CDR3 is TGTGCCAGCAGTGAAAGGGGTTACGAGCAGTACTTC.

Note on this clone: The sample has other DNA sequences that encode this CDR3 too. This sequence joins TRBV3-1 (or the pseudogene TRBV3-2) and TRBJ2-7; 8 bases are shared with TRBD2. Germline lookup yields CDR1 LGHDT and CDR2 YNNKEL (reference sequence). The ends lost 4 bases at V and 2 bases at J; junction bases unmatched: 4. There are 14 residues in the CDR3. CDR3 residues: CASSRTSGAYEQYF. CDR3 coding DNA: TGTGCCAGCAGCCGAACTAGCGGCGCCTACGAGCAGTACTTC.

The chain carries TRBV4-2 and TRBJ1-1; unclear D gene. The CDR3 runs 14 residues. The germline CDR1 and CDR2 sequences are LGHNA and YNFKEQ. V was cut by 1 base and J by 5 bases, with 11 bases left in between. The chain's CDR3 is CASSQGGQRTEAFF. CDR3 nucleotide sequence: TGTGCCAGCAGCCAAGGAGGGCAGAGAACTGAAGCTTTCTTT.

CDR3 loop: CASRSGQITDTQYF. The CDR3 DNA follows: TGTGCCAGTAGATCGGGACAGATCACAGATACGCAGTATTTT. This sequence joins TRBV19 and TRBJ2-3; the match to TRBD1 covers 7 bases. V dropped 6 bases and J dropped 2; count of bases not matched to a gene: 5. The germline V gene encodes CDR1 LNHDA and CDR2 SQIVND (reference sequence). This CDR3 comprises 14 residues.

The sample holds a few counts of this clone. The chain carries TRBV7-6 and TRBJ2-2, with 9 bases aligning to TRBD2. The J segment lost 0 bases and the V segment lost 7 bases, leaving 6 bases of the junction unmatched. CDR3 length: 16 amino acids. Germline values: CDR1 SGHVS, CDR2 FNYEAQ. CDR3 protein: CASTPTSGSNTGELFF. CDR3 DNA: TGTGCCAGCACCCCGACTAGCGGATCGAACACCGGGGAGCTGTTTTTT.

The chain has TRBV7-8 and TRBJ2-2; no clear D gene. V was shortened by 5 bases and J by 4 bases, with 11 bases between the two germline ends. The germline gives CDR1 SGHVS, CDR2 FQNEAQ. The CDR3 consists of 14 residues. In DNA, the CDR3 is TGTGCCAGCAGCCCCCTGCGAGGCACCGGGGAGCTGTTTTTT. Protein sequence: CASSPLRGTGELFF.

The sample holds a few counts of this clone. The chain joins TRBV6-4 to TRBJ2-3; D not certain. CDR1 and CDR2 from the germline V gene are MRHNA and SNTAGT. V shed 2 bases and J shed 2 bases, with 5 bases lying between them. The CDR3 is 13 residues long. CDR3 residues: CASSDTNTDTQYF. Here the CDR3 DNA reads TGTGCCAGCAGTGACACAAACACAGATACGCAGTATTTT.

The CDR3 region has the DNA TGCGCCAGCAGCCTGGAAGGACAGGGATATGGCTACACCTTC. Protein product: CASSLEGQGYGYTF. The chain uses TRBV4-1 and TRBJ1-2; the match to TRBD1 covers 8 bases. CDR1 is MGHRA, CDR2 YSYEKL, per germline. This CDR3 is 14 amino acids long. Losses at the gene ends were 4 bases for V and 5 bases for J; bases not matched to a gene: 6.

The rearrangement links TRBV5-1 to TRBJ1-4; 9 bases map to TRBD1. V trimming: 3 bases; J trimming: 7 bases; junction bases outside the gene matches: 7. The length of the CDR3 is 15 residues. Per the germline V gene, CDR1 is SGHRS and CDR2 is YFSETQ. CDR3 amino acids: CASSSQGALGEKLFF. The CDR3, as DNA: TGCGCCAGCAGCTCACAGGGGGCGCTCGGTGAAAAACTGTTTTTT.

The chain employs TRBV29-1 and TRBJ2-7; D is unresolved. CDR3 size: 12 residues. Trimming cost V 5 bases and J 1 base, with 9 bases left between them. Germline lookup yields CDR1 SQVTM and CDR2 ANQGSEA. CDR3 sequence reads: CSVKSESYEQYF. The DNA of the CDR3 is TGCAGCGTTAAAAGCGAGTCCTACGAGCAGTACTTC.

This chain joins TRBV6-5 and TRBJ1-6; D may be TRBD1 (5 bases). V lost 6 bases, J lost 9 bases, and 12 bases lay in between. CDR1 and CDR2 from the germline V gene are MNHEY and SVGAGI. The CDR3 is 13 residues long. Here the CDR3 DNA reads TGTGCCAGCAGCCCCGGGGGGGGTTCACCCCTCCACTTT. Translating it yields CASSPGGGSPLHF.

CDR3 nucleotides: TGTGCCTTTATTAGCAGGGAAAACTATGGCTACACCTTC. Its translation: CAFISRENYGYTF. The gene calls are TRBV30 and TRBJ1-2; perhaps TRBD1 as D (5 bases). CDR1 is GTSNPN, CDR2 SVGIG, per germline (reference sequence). The CDR3 spans 13 residues. The V end was cut by 7 bases, the J end by 2 bases, with 14 bases between.

A note on this clone: The junction shows a germline mismatch at one end, possibly a read error. The chain carries TRBV7-7 and TRBJ2-5, with 16 bases lining up with TRBD2. The CDR3 is 15 amino acids. CDR1 SSHAT and CDR2 FNYEAQ come from the germline V gene (reference sequence). Written as DNA, the CDR3 is TGTGCTAGCAGCTTGGGACTAGCGGGGGGGGAGACCCAGTACTTC. As protein: CASSLGLAGGETQYF.